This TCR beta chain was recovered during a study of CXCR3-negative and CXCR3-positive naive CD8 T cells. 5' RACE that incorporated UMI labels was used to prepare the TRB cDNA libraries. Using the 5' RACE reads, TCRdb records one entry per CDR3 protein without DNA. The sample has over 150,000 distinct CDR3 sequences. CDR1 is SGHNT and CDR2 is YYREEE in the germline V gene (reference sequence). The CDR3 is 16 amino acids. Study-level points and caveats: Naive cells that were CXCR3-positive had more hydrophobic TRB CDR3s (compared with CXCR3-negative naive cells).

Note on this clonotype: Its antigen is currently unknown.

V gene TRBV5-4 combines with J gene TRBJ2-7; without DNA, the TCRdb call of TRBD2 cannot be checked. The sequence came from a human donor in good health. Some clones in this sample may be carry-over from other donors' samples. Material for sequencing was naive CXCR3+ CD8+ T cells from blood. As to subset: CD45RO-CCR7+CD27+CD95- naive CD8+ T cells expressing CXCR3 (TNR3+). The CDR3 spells CASSLPTSGTSYEQYF. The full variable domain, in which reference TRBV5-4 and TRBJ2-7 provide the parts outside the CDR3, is ETGVTQSPTHLIKTRGQQVTLRCSSQSGHNTVSWYQQALGQGPQFIFQYYREEENGRGNFPPRFSGLQFPNYSSELNVNALELDDSALYLCASSLPTSGTSYEQYFGPGTRLTVT.